These 13 T cell receptor beta chains share one sample of origin, sequenced in a study of blood T cell repertoires in COVID-19. Sequencing was performed with immunoSEQ multiplex PCR; in TCRdb, only in-frame clones are kept and a portion is missing. The sample consists of under 250,000 clones, about 82% of them appearing once. The sequenced material came from peripheral blood. The receptors stem from a man in his fifties with COVID-19, enrolled during active disease.

V gene TRBV19 combines with J gene TRBJ2-7; 11 nucleotides match TRBD1. Germline CDR1 reads LNHDA; CDR2 reads SQIVND (reference sequence). CDR3 length: 13 residues. Trimming at V came to 7 bases and at J to 4 bases, leaving 3 bases not matched to a gene. The CDR3 nucleotides read TGTGCCAGTAAAGGGACAGGGGGGTACGAGCAGTACTTC. It codes for CASKGTGGYEQYF.

The CDR3 DNA is TGTGCCTGGAGTGTACAGGGGTTCACTGAAGCTTTCTTT. This translates into CAWSVQGFTEAFF. The J gene is TRBJ1-1, the V gene TRBV30; 7 bases are shared with TRBD1. J was trimmed by 4 bases and V by 0 bases; bases with no gene match: 2. The CDR3 consists of 13 residues. Germline assignment: CDR1 GTSNPN and CDR2 SVGIG (reference sequence).

The chain uses TRBV9 and TRBJ2-3, with 12 bases lining up with TRBD2. V trimming: 3 bases; J trimming: 0 bases; junction bases outside the gene matches: 5. The germline gives CDR1 SGDLS, CDR2 YYNGEE. This CDR3 is built from 17 residues. The CDR3 spells CASSAGLAGPSTDTQYF. The CDR3 region has the DNA TGTGCCAGCAGCGCCGGACTAGCGGGGCCTAGCACAGATACGCAGTATTTT.

V usage is TRBV5-1 and J usage is TRBJ2-7; 9 positions match TRBD1. The CDR3 totals 15 residues. The V segment lost 4 bases and the J segment 3 bases; nucleotides outside the gene matches: 8. In germline, CDR1 is SGHRS, CDR2 YFSETQ. The CDR3 protein is CASSIIPGQGYEQYF. The CDR3 bases are TGCGCCAGCAGCATAATACCGGGACAGGGCTACGAGCAGTACTTC.

The J gene is TRBJ1-2, the V gene TRBV3-1 (or the pseudogene TRBV3-2); D is undetermined. Germline V lookup: CDR1 LGHDT, CDR2 YNNKEL (reference sequence). This CDR3 is built from 11 residues. Trimming left V 2 bases short and J 12 bases short, with 10 bases between. The CDR3 DNA reads as TGTGCCAGCAGCCAACAGTGGTTCCACACCTTC. Translating gives CASSQQWFHTF.

The V call is TRBV11-2, the J call TRBJ1-1, with a possible D match to TRBD1 (6 bases). The CDR3 runs 14 residues. The germline V gene encodes CDR1 SGHAT and CDR2 FQNNGV. V lost 5 bases and J lost 5, with 15 bases in between. The DNA of the CDR3 is TGTGCCAGCAGCCCCCTACAGGGCCGGACTGAAGCTTTCTTT. This encodes CASSPLQGRTEAFF. The whole variable domain, filled in from reference TRBV11-2 and TRBJ1-1, reads EAGVAQSPRYKIIEKRQSVAFWCNPISGHATLYWYQQILGQGPKLLIQFQNNGVVDDSQLPKDRFSAERLKGVDSTLKIQPAKLEDSAVYLCASSPLQGRTEAFFGQGTRLTVV.

The sample holds one count of this clone. V gene TRBV4-1 combines with J gene TRBJ2-1; perhaps TRBD1 as D (6 bases). The CDR3 is made up of 15 amino acids. The V gene lost 4 bases and the J gene lost 4 bases, with 14 bases spanning the gap. CDR1 and CDR2 (germline): MGHRA, YSYEKL. CDR3 amino acids: CASSPLVGAYNEQFF. The CDR3 DNA sequence: TGCGCCAGCAGCCCCCTGGTGGGGGCTTACAATGAGCAGTTCTTC.

Of note for this clone: A read error may produce the germline difference seen at one junction end. The gene calls are TRBV27 and TRBJ2-2, with no clear D. The CDR3 has 11 residues. Germline V gene lookup returns CDR1 MNHEY and CDR2 SMNVEV (reference sequence). As DNA, the CDR3 is TGTGCCAGCAGAAACATCGGGGAGCTGTTTTTT. The encoded protein is CASRNIGELFF.

The chain couples TRBV18 to TRBJ2-5; 7 bases are a match to TRBD1. Germline V gene data show CDR1 as KGHSH and CDR2 as LQKENI. J lost 2 bases, V lost 5 bases, and 2 bases had no gene match. This CDR3 is 13 amino acids long. CDR3 in amino acids: CASSVGQQETQYF. The CDR3 DNA sequence: TGTGCCAGCTCAGTGGGACAGCAAGAGACCCAGTACTTC.

The chain employs TRBV3-1 (or the pseudogene TRBV3-2) and TRBJ2-5; D call uncertain. The CDR3 sequence is 12 residues long. Germline assignment: CDR1 LGHDT and CDR2 YNNKEL (reference sequence). V gave up 2 bases and J gave up 9 bases, with 10 bases separating them. The DNA of the CDR3 is TGTGCCAGCAGCCAACGGGTCTCCGCCCAGTACTTC. Its translation: CASSQRVSAQYF.

V usage is TRBV2 and J usage is TRBJ1-2; TRBD1 might be the D (6 bases). Trimming left V 6 bases short and J 1 base short, with 15 bases between. Germline CDR1 SNHLY, CDR2 FYNNEI. The CDR3 runs to 15 residues. CDR3 nucleotide sequence: TGTGCCAGCAGCTCACAGGGAGGGGGTAACTATGGCTACACCTTC. It translates to CASSSQGGGNYGYTF.

A few counts support this clone. The rearrangement links TRBV6-5 to TRBJ1-2; 10 nucleotides agree with TRBD1. The V gene's germline CDR1 is MNHEY and CDR2 SVGAGI. This CDR3 is built from 15 residues. J gave up 6 bases and V 4 bases, and 8 bases lay outside the gene matches. The CDR3 region has the DNA TGTGCCAGCAGTTCGACAGGGGGCGCGTTGGATGGCTACACCTTC. Translated, it gives CASSSTGGALDGYTF.

This clone turned up a few times. This chain links TRBV5-8 with TRBJ1-5, with 9 bases aligning to TRBD1. The CDR3 length is 17 residues. CDR1 and CDR2 from the germline V gene are SGHTS and YDEGEE. Trimming cost V 4 bases and J 4 bases; bases outside gene matches: 12. The CDR3 is CASSANTGTGRNQPQHF. In DNA form, the CDR3 reads TGTGCCAGCAGCGCAAATACCGGGACAGGGCGTAATCAGCCCCAGCATTTT.